The 32 T cell receptor beta chains presented below share a single source sample, sequenced in a study of cytomegalovirus exposure and HLA in healthy donors. With 60 Vbeta and 13 Jbeta primers, the PCR was carried out. Only in-frame clones appear in the TCRdb table, and some are missing; sequencing was by immunoSEQ multiplex PCR. The table includes 75,000 to 100,000 clones, around 81% detected once. The sequencing input was PBMCs. The receptors stem from a middle-aged man in good health and CMV-seropositive.

The chain combines TRBV28 with TRBJ2-5; TRBD1 agrees at 11 bases. The CDR3 has 15 amino acids. CDR1 and CDR2 from the germline V gene are MDHEN and SYDVKM. V lost 7 bases to trimming and J lost 5 bases; unmatched junction nucleotides: 9. CDR3 sequence reads: CASTAGTGGRETQYF. CDR3 sequence (DNA): TGTGCCAGCACCGCGGGGACAGGGGGAAGGGAGACCCAGTACTTC.

V and J are TRBV11-2 and TRBJ2-7; 15 positions match TRBD2. J lost 3 bases, V lost 5 bases, and 8 bases had no gene match. This CDR3 is built from 17 residues. Germline CDR1 and CDR2: SGHAT and FQNNGV. Written as DNA, the CDR3 is TGTGCCAGCAGCCCAGCGTGGACTAGCGGGGGGGACTACGAGCAGTACTTC. It yields the protein CASSPAWTSGGDYEQYF.

The rearrangement links TRBV6-6 to TRBJ1-2; D gene uncertain. Trimming pared 0 bases from V and 4 bases from J, leaving 9 bases between. CDR3 size: 14 residues. The V gene's germline CDR1 is MNHNY and CDR2 SVGAGI (reference sequence). The CDR3: CASSYSSQIYGYTF. Here the CDR3 DNA reads TGTGCCAGCAGTTACTCAAGCCAAATCTATGGCTACACCTTC.

V is TRBV7-9 and J is TRBJ2-3; D unclear. The CDR3 spans 13 residues. Between the trimmed V and J ends, which lost 8 bases and 0 bases, there was a span of 9 bases. Germline assignment: CDR1 SEHNR and CDR2 FQNEAQ (reference sequence). The CDR3 bases are TGTGCCAGCGAGGCTCGTAGCACAGATACGCAGTATTTT. This codes for CASEARSTDTQYF. The entire variable domain, with the rest obtained from reference TRBV7-9 and TRBJ2-3, is as follows: DTGVSQNPRHKITKRGQNVTFRCDPISEHNRLYWYRQTLGQGPEFLTYFQNEAQLEKSRLLSDRFSAERPKGSFSTLEIQRTEQGDSAMYLCASEARSTDTQYFGPGTRLTVL.

The rearrangement uses TRBV9 and TRBJ2-1; perhaps TRBD1 as D (6 bases). This CDR3 is 14 amino acids long. V was pared by 6 bases and J by 10 bases, with 20 bases between. Germline V lookup: CDR1 SGDLS, CDR2 YYNGEE. The chain's CDR3 is CASNTRGEGREQFF. The CDR3 bases are TGTGCCAGCAATACCAGGGGAGAGGGACGGGAGCAGTTCTTC.

The chain uses TRBV10-1 and TRBJ1-1; TRBD1 matches 9 bases. This CDR3 has 14 amino acids. V lost 5 bases to trimming and J lost 5 bases; unmatched junction nucleotides: 6. Germline V CDR1 and CDR2: WNHNN, SYGVQD (reference sequence). CDR3 DNA: TGCGCCAGCAGTTGGGACAGGGAAGGGACTGAAGCTTTCTTT. Protein product: CASSWDREGTEAFF.

For this clone: At the DNA level, this CDR3 is encoded by other sequences in the same sample as well. The chain combines TRBV28 with TRBJ2-3, with D possibly being TRBD2 (6 bases). The V gene's germline CDR1 is MDHEN and CDR2 SYDVKM. The V and J ends lost 5 bases and 2 bases respectively, with 14 bases between them. This CDR3 region has 15 residues. The CDR3: CASSPPGLHTDTQYF. CDR3 nucleotides: TGTGCCAGCAGTCCGCCGGGACTCCACACAGATACGCAGTATTTT. Filled out from reference TRBV28 and TRBJ2-3, the complete variable domain reads DVKVTQSSRYLVKRTGEKVFLECVQDMDHENMFWYRQDPGLGLRLIYFSYDVKMKEKGDIPEGYSVSREKKERFSLILESASTNQTSMYLCASSPPGLHTDTQYFGPGTRLTVL.

The V and J genes are TRBV5-1 and TRBJ2-7; D might be TRBD1 (5 bases). Germline CDR1 and CDR2: SGHRS and YFSETQ. This CDR3 is built from 14 residues. Trimming pared 3 bases from V and 3 bases from J, leaving 13 bases between. The chain's CDR3 is CASSSGGADYEQYF. The CDR3 DNA reads TGCGCCAGCAGCTCCGGTGGGGCAGACTACGAGCAGTACTTC.

The genes are TRBV18 and TRBJ1-1; no reliable D call. V was pared by 1 base and J by 4 bases, with 7 bases between. The germline V gene has CDR1 KGHSH and CDR2 LQKENI. The CDR3 consists of 13 residues. CDR3 in amino acids: CASSPRASTEAFF. CDR3 in DNA: TGTGCCAGCTCACCACGCGCGAGCACTGAAGCTTTCTTT.

As DNA, the CDR3 is TGCGCCAGCAGCTTGGCCGGGAAGGGGAACACTGAAGCTTTCTTT. As protein: CASSLAGKGNTEAFF. The V gene is TRBV5-1, the J gene TRBJ1-1; the D is unclear. CDR1 and CDR2 from the germline V gene are SGHRS and YFSETQ. This CDR3 spans 15 amino acids. V was clipped by 0 bases and J by 1 base, with 10 bases between them.

In its sample, this clone was seen a few times. V is TRBV30 and J is TRBJ2-6; tentatively, D is TRBD1 (5 bases). Germline V gives CDR1 GTSNPN, CDR2 SVGIG (reference sequence). CDR3 length: 14 residues. Trimming took off 0 bases at V and 12 bases at J, with 15 bases between the two ends. The CDR3 coding sequence is TGTGCCTGGAGTGTACAGGCAGGGTCCGCCGTCCTGACTTTC. This sequence encodes CAWSVQAGSAVLTF.

The J gene is TRBJ1-5, the V gene TRBV2, with TRBD1 matching 8 bases. This CDR3 contains 14 residues. CDR1 and CDR2 (germline): SNHLY, FYNNEI. The trim removed 3 bases at V and 6 bases at J, leaving 4 bases unmatched. The CDR3 here is CASSDRTGRQPQHF. The CDR3 DNA follows: TGTGCCAGCAGTGATAGGACAGGGCGTCAGCCCCAGCATTTT.

This clone appeared a few times. The chain is built from TRBV5-1 and TRBJ2-1; D is perhaps TRBD1 (6 bases). The CDR3 loop spans 15 amino acids. Germline V CDR1 and CDR2: SGHRS, YFSETQ. The V and J ends lost 0 bases and 6 bases respectively, with 13 bases between them. CDR3 nucleotides: TGCGCCAGCAGCTTGGTGGGGGCCCCTGGCAATGAGCAGTTCTTC. Its protein product is CASSLVGAPGNEQFF.

The rearrangement joins TRBV6-1 to TRBJ2-7; 8 positions match TRBD2. The V gene's germline CDR1 is MNHNS and CDR2 SASEGT. Trimming at V came to 6 bases and at J to 7 bases, leaving 11 bases not matched to a gene. The CDR3 has 14 residues. The DNA for the CDR3 is TGTGCCAGCAGCTGGGGGGCGGGAGGTGGGGAGCAGTACTTC. Its protein product is CASSWGAGGGEQYF.

The chain uses TRBV2 and TRBJ2-7, with 11 bases fitting TRBD1. V was clipped by 5 bases and J by 0 bases; unmatched bases: 3. The V gene's germline CDR1 is SNHLY and CDR2 FYNNEI. The CDR3 sequence is 15 residues long. The CDR3 DNA follows: TGTGCCAGCAGTATCGGGACAGGGGGCTCCTACGAGCAGTACTTC. This encodes CASSIGTGGSYEQYF. The whole variable domain, remainder taken from reference TRBV2 and TRBJ2-7, is EPEVTQTPSHQVTQMGQEVILRCVPISNHLYFYWYRQILGQKVEFLVSFYNNEISEKSEIFDDQFSVERPDGSNFTLKIRSTKLEDSAMYFCASSIGTGGSYEQYFGPGTRLTVT.

V gene TRBV5-1 combines with J gene TRBJ2-5; unclear D gene. The ends were cut back, 6 bases at V and 0 bases at J, with 12 bases in the middle. From germline, CDR1 is SGHRS and CDR2 YFSETQ. CDR3 length equals 14 residues. The CDR3 spells CASKLSVDQETQYF. The CDR3 DNA follows: TGCGCCAGCAAATTGTCGGTTGACCAAGAGACCCAGTACTTC.

In nucleotides, the CDR3 is TGTGCCACCAGCAGACCTACAGGTTTCTATGAGCAGTTCTTC. Its translation: CATSRPTGFYEQFF. The rearrangement uses TRBV15 and TRBJ2-1; possible D gene TRBD1, 5 bases. The CDR3 runs 14 residues. Germline assignment: CDR1 LNHNV and CDR2 YYDKDF (reference sequence). The germline V and J ends were trimmed by 2 bases and 8 bases, with 13 bases remaining between them.

The chain has TRBV6-5 and TRBJ1-1; D gene unclear. There are 15 residues in the CDR3. Deletions cut 0 bases from V and 1 base from J, with 9 bases between. CDR1 is MNHEY and CDR2 is SVGAGI in the germline V gene. CDR3 protein: CASSYSPTGNTEAFF. The CDR3 region has the DNA TGTGCCAGCAGTTACTCCCCTACGGGGAACACTGAAGCTTTCTTT.

The rearrangement uses TRBV18 and TRBJ1-2, with D possibly TRBD1 on 5 matching bases. Germline CDR1 and CDR2: KGHSH and LQKENI. Trimming left V 5 bases short and J 3 bases short, with 13 bases between. The CDR3 is made up of 14 amino acids. The chain's CDR3 is CASSEQALDYGYTF. The DNA for the CDR3 is TGTGCCAGCTCAGAACAGGCCCTAGACTATGGCTACACCTTC.

V and J are TRBV25-1 and TRBJ2-3, with 12 bases matching TRBD2. Per the germline V gene, CDR1 is MGHDK and CDR2 is SYGVNS. The CDR3 extends over 17 amino acids. J lost 3 bases, V lost 4 bases, and 8 bases had no gene match. The CDR3 here is CASSVLLAGGATDTQYF. CDR3 coding DNA: TGTGCCAGCAGTGTCCTACTAGCGGGGGGTGCGACAGATACGCAGTATTTT.

The table lists this clone with a count of one. The gene calls are TRBV19 and TRBJ1-5; 7 nucleotides align to TRBD1. Trimming took 3 bases from V and 2 from J; bases not matched to a gene: 13. Germline V gives CDR1 LNHDA, CDR2 SQIVND (reference sequence). The CDR3 runs to 18 residues. The DNA for the CDR3 is TGTGCCAGTAGTATGATACCCGAGAGGGGGCGAGGCAATCAGCCCCAGCATTTT. It encodes CASSMIPERGRGNQPQHF. Complete variable domain (other parts from reference TRBV19 and TRBJ1-5): DGGITQSPKYLFRKEGQNVTLSCEQNLNHDAMYWYRQDPGQGLRLIYYSQIVNDFQKGDIAEGYSVSREKKESFPLTVTSAQKNPTAFYLCASSMIPERGRGNQPQHFGDGTRLSIL.

J is TRBJ1-2 and V is TRBV30; 8 nucleotides align to TRBD1. CDR1 and CDR2 from the germline V gene are GTSNPN and SVGIG (reference sequence). With V trimmed by 4 bases and J by 7 bases, 8 bases remained unmatched. The CDR3 extends over 13 amino acids. The CDR3 loop is CAWKKQGAGGYTF. Written as DNA, the CDR3 is TGTGCCTGGAAGAAGCAGGGGGCAGGTGGCTACACCTTC.

This chain uses TRBV5-4 with TRBJ2-2; 8 bases map to TRBD1. The V and J ends lost 4 bases and 8 bases, in that order; junction bases with no gene match: 7. Germline CDR1 is SGHNT and CDR2 is YYREEE (reference sequence). This CDR3 is 14 amino acids long. The CDR3 sequence: CASSGQGARGELFF. CDR3 bases: TGTGCCAGCAGCGGACAGGGCGCCAGGGGGGAGCTGTTTTTT.

This clone has only a few counts. This chain joins TRBV30 and TRBJ1-5; TRBD1 aligns across 8 bases. The germline gives CDR1 GTSNPN, CDR2 SVGIG (reference sequence). CDR3 size: 15 residues. Losses at the gene ends were 0 bases for V and 5 bases for J; bases not matched to a gene: 6. The CDR3 sequence is CAWSVPGQGYQPQHF. CDR3 bases: TGTGCCTGGAGTGTACCCGGACAGGGCTATCAGCCCCAGCATTTT.

For the CDR3, the DNA is TGTGCCAGCAGCGTAGTTGGGGGGGCCGACAACTATGGCTACACCTTC. It yields the protein CASSVVGGADNYGYTF. V and J are TRBV9 and TRBJ1-2, with TRBD1 as a possible D gene (6 bases). This CDR3 is 16 amino acids long. V was pared by 0 bases and J by 2 bases, with 14 bases between. Germline V gene data show CDR1 as SGDLS and CDR2 as YYNGEE.

The V call is TRBV11-2, the J call TRBJ2-5, with a tentative D call TRBD2 (6 bases). This CDR3 contains 14 residues. CDR1 is SGHAT, CDR2 FQNNGV, per germline. Trimming removed 4 bases at V and 0 bases at J, with 9 bases between. CDR3: CASSSGLNQETQYF. CDR3 DNA: TGTGCCAGCAGCTCCGGACTAAACCAAGAGACCCAGTACTTC.

The chain is built from TRBV5-6 and TRBJ1-1; tentatively, D is TRBD1 (5 bases). Germline lookup yields CDR1 SGHDT and CDR2 YYEEEE. V was cut by 3 bases and J by 4 bases, with 22 bases left in between. The CDR3 is 17 amino acids. CDR3 sequence: CASSWGPGLTGGTEAFF. DNA of the CDR3: TGTGCCAGCAGCTGGGGACCGGGACTCACGGGGGGCACTGAAGCTTTCTTT.

The chain combines TRBV4-2 with TRBJ1-4; D unclear. Germline CDR1 reads LGHNA; CDR2 reads YNFKEQ. The CDR3 consists of 16 residues. V was shortened by 1 base and J by 8 bases, with 17 bases between the two germline ends. CDR3 sequence reads: CASSQGREPGREKLFF. DNA of the CDR3: TGTGCCAGCAGCCAAGGTCGGGAGCCTGGGAGGGAAAAACTGTTTTTT.

This clone was detected once. This rearrangement joins TRBV5-6 to TRBJ2-1; no clear D. In germline, CDR1 is SGHDT, CDR2 YYEEEE. V shed 0 bases and J shed 4 bases, with 14 bases lying between them. This CDR3 has 16 amino acids. CDR3 bases: TGTGCCAGCAGCTTGGTTACGTCTGCGTATTACAATGAGCAGTTCTTC. The encoded protein is CASSLVTSAYYNEQFF. The full variable domain, rest sourced from reference TRBV5-6 and TRBJ2-1, is DAGVTQSPTHLIKTRGQQVTLRCSPKSGHDTVSWYQQALGQGPQFIFQYYEEEERQRGNFPDRFSGHQFPNYSSELNVNALLLGDSALYLCASSLVTSAYYNEQFFGPGTRLTVL.

The CDR3 region has the DNA TGCAGCGTTGCGGGACATGTGAACACTGAAGCTTTCTTT. Its translation: CSVAGHVNTEAFF. The J gene is TRBJ1-1, the V gene TRBV29-1; possibly TRBD1 for D (6 bases). The germline CDR1 and CDR2 sequences are SQVTM and ANQGSEA. Deletions cut 4 bases from V and 0 bases from J, with 9 bases between. The CDR3 loop spans 13 amino acids.

The V call is TRBV27, the J call TRBJ2-4; 8 bases are shared with TRBD1. The length of the CDR3 is 13 residues. CDR1 is MNHEY, CDR2 SMNVEV, per germline (reference sequence). Trimming at V came to 4 bases and at J to 7 bases, leaving 3 bases not matched to a gene. The CDR3 region has the DNA TGTGCCAGCAGTTGGACAGGGAGGAACATTCAGTACTTC. It is translated as CASSWTGRNIQYF.

The chain is built from TRBV5-1 and TRBJ2-5, with D uncertain. The CDR3 has 14 amino acids. V lost 2 bases, J lost 0 bases, and 8 bases lay in between. Germline V gene sequence: CDR1 SGHRS, CDR2 YFSETQ. This CDR3 reads CASSFSPDQETQYF. The CDR3 DNA follows: TGCGCCAGCAGCTTCTCGCCGGACCAAGAGACCCAGTACTTC.